This is a list of T cell receptor beta chains from one sample in a study of T cell repertoires in cytomegalovirus infection. Their cognate antigens are unknown. TCRdb re-derived calls from the reads in MiXCR, one entry per CDR3 protein. This sample has around 310,000 distinct CDR3 sequences, with about 28% found just once. The input for sequencing was cultured PBMCs, taken from culture after CMV antigen stimulation. The origin of the receptors is a human donor in good health (CMV status not recorded). Some clones in this sample may be carry-over from other donors' samples. CDR3s leave out the opening cysteine and the closing phenylalanine or tryptophan.

>TRBJ2-7|TRBV6-5
ASSPGGYYDEQY
>TRBJ1-1|TRBV7-9
ASSPRWAASNTEAF
>TRBJ1-5|TRBV6-5
ASSPRGTQPQH
>TRBJ2-1|TRBV27
ASSSPPYNEQF
>TRBJ2-2|TRBV6-1
ASSENGLAGHGELF
>TRBJ1-3|TRBV11-2
ASSQRVNTIY
>TRBJ1-2|TRBV27
ASSFGPFNYGYT
>TRBJ2-5|TRBV7-8
ASSLILGGRETQY
>TRBJ2-1|TRBV24-1
ATSDFTGSVEQF
>TRBJ2-5|TRBV5-1
ASSLGQRGETQY
>TRBJ1-2|TRBV12-3/TRBV12-4
ASSYGTGGYT
>TRBJ1-1|TRBV12-3/TRBV12-4
ASSLYSMNTEAF
>TRBJ1-1|TRBV7-2
ASTPRGRFPSDTEAF
>TRBJ2-5|TRBV2
ASRERELQTQY
>TRBJ1-5|TRBV28
ASSPWTGGGGNQPQH
>TRBJ1-4|TRBV27
ASSLSGIENRYEKLF
>TRBJ2-3|TRBV7-2
ASSPRAGGIDTQY
>TRBJ1-3|TRBV14
ASSQEVGNTIY
>TRBJ1-2|TRBV6-5
ASRRSLNYGYT
>TRBJ2-1|TRBV27
ASRPGLDEYNEQF
>TRBJ1-1|TRBV19
ASSPGTAEAF
>TRBJ1-1|TRBV6-2/TRBV6-3
ASSYLGGQSTEAF
>TRBJ1-1|TRBV6-6
ASRTGWGQGNTEAF